This T cell receptor (beta chain) was identified during a study of blood T cell repertoires in COVID-19. This CDR3 is built from 12 residues. V was pared by 8 bases and J by 4 bases, with 12 bases between. Germline V gene sequence: CDR1 SNHLY, CDR2 FYNNEI. Assay used: immunoSEQ multiplex PCR; TCRdb lists only in-frame clones, some missing. This sample carries 300,000 to 450,000 clones, around 90% of them seen once, and the ten largest clones take roughly 1.2%. The genes are TRBV2 and TRBJ2-7, with a possible D match to TRBD1 (6 bases). Sequenced: PBMCs or T cells enriched from blood (not recorded which). This clonotype was obtained from a woman in her late teens or twenties who had recovered from COVID-19. CDR3 region: CASGLQGYEQYF. The DNA for the CDR3 is TGTGCCAGCGGGCTACAGGGTTACGAGCAGTACTTC. The full variable domain, completed using reference TRBV2 and TRBJ2-7, is EPEVTQTPSHQVTQMGQEVILRCVPISNHLYFYWYRQILGQKVEFLVSFYNNEISEKSEIFDDQFSVERPDGSNFTLKIRSTKLEDSAMYFCASGLQGYEQYFGPGTRLTVT.